This T cell receptor beta chain is from a study of cytotoxic CD8 clonotypes in ibrutinib-treated CLL (dated by TCRdb to 2020 to 2022). Context from the whole study: In this cohort, about 16 patients were treatment-naive and ten to eleven were relapsed/refractory, while some 18 had unmutated IGHV. Responses were partial in around 25 patients and complete in 2; after median 68 months follow-up, around 15 stayed in remission and some twelve progressed. Response samples were obtained after a median of approximately twelve months of treatment, with a range of roughly 6 to 36 months. An average of around 250,000 productive templates and tens of thousands of productive rearrangements was obtained per sample. Longitudinal samples were obtainable from about 30% of the roughly 90 participants in the trial. Cryopreserved peripheral blood mononuclear cells were obtained prior to treatment, at the time of response, and at either disease progression or sustained remission. Patients were still on ibrutinib when every remission and progressive disease sample was collected.

The meaning of the sample's time point label: 20 to 25 months on ibrutinib. Roughly 2 micrograms of genomic DNA were extracted from cryopreserved PBMCs for TCR beta library preparation. High-throughput TCR beta sequencing was performed on longitudinal blood samples from CLL patients receiving ibrutinib monotherapy. The patients were enrolled in a single-center, open-label phase 2 trial of ibrutinib monotherapy. Here is what the overall study found, with its caveats: An increase in clonality was observed at ibrutinib response, with clonality remaining stable during sustained remission and falling back toward baseline at progression. At baseline, clonality was higher than in age-matched healthy donors and showed a strong correlation with circulating CD8+ T-cell counts. Public clonotypes were found to be uncommon and were observed to contract or remain stable during treatment; the increase in clonality was shown to reflect expansion of private clonotypes at ibrutinib response. Sampling times were not matched between sustained-remission and progressing patients, and lymph node repertoires were not studied.

The goal of deep resolution MiSeq sequencing was a depth between 1 in 1 million and 1 in 200,000 T cells, and coverage averaged 10x per clonotype. The immunoSEQ hsTCRB Kit was used to generate the TCR beta libraries. As for how the authors treated the data: The data were analyzed with ImmunoSEQ Analyzer and ImmunoSEQ Data Assistant, and V, D and J gene assignments followed IMGT definitions. Clonality, which ranges from 0 to 1, was calculated by subtracting the normalized Shannon entropy of productive rearrangement frequencies from one. Only overrepresented clonotypes making up at least 0.05% of the repertoire of each patient were included in the public clonotype analysis. Repertoires from thirteen age-matched healthy donors in immuneACCESS were used as clonality controls. TCRdb mirrors the immuneACCESS table, restricted to in-frame sequences. Some clones are absent from its copies; in checked studies, under half trace to an unresolved V gene, and the reason for the others is unknown. V and J calls and clone size are copied from that table; D and trimming were computed from the DNA. This sample holds about 130,000 clones; approximately 85% were observed only once. In total, the top ten clones hold roughly 1.9% of the sample.

The germline V gene provides CDR1 LGHNA and CDR2 YSLEER. Taken from cysteine to phenylalanine, the CDR3 has 13 residues. Of the read, only the CDR3 DNA is kept; its 39 bases are in frame from base 1. V is pared back by 0 bases and J by 3 bases, with 6 bases lying between the germline termini. A remark on this clone: Its target antigen remains unknown. Per-nucleotide qualities are absent, and no much larger clonotype sits a single base away. The same CDR3 arises from other DNA sequences in this sample as well.

This sequence was found in a human donor with chronic lymphocytic leukemia. The rearrangement joined TRBV4-3 to TRBJ2-7; D gene: possibly TRBD2, on 5 matching bases. The input for sequencing was PBMCs, taken after 24 months of ibrutinib treatment. In nucleotides, the sequence is TGCGCCAGCAGCCAAGAAGAGGGCTACGAGCAGTACTTC. Translated, it gives CASSQEEGYEQYF.